This TCR beta chain was obtained from a study of shared clonotypes between healthy human individuals. V was pared by 7 bases and J by 3 bases, with 5 bases of the junction left unmatched. CDR1 and CDR2 (germline): SGDLS, YYNGEE. The length of the CDR3 is 14 residues. CD45RO-negative, CCR7-selected cells formed the naive CD8 fraction, which excluded terminally differentiated effector memory CD45RA+ cells. Original data processing: For the immunoSEQ data, sequences were junction-only without quality scores, so filtering differed. Profiling relied on immunoSEQ multiplex PCR, and the TCRdb table lists in-frame clones only, not all of them. V and J calls and clone size are as listed in that table; D and trimming were resolved from the DNA. The repertoire consists of approximately 2,000,000 clones, with 80% to 95% occurring once and the leading ten covering less than 2%. Notes on this clone: The sample contains more than one DNA sequence encoding this CDR3.

This TCR was sampled from a young man in good health. Some clones in this sample may be carry-over from other donors' samples. Sequencing input: naive CD8+ T cells from PBMCs. The chain combines TRBV9 with TRBJ2-3, with 10 bases lining up with TRBD2. CDR3: CASSASGRTDTQYF. In DNA form, the CDR3 reads TGTGCCAGCTCGGCTAGCGGGAGAACAGATACGCAGTATTTT.